This T cell receptor beta chain appears in the sequencing data of a study of blood T cell repertoires in COVID-19. Overall study context: The United States, Italy and Spain supplied acute and convalescent COVID-19 samples. Nucleic acid was either cDNA or gDNA, and it came from T cells, B-cell-depleted T cells, or PBMCs.

V lost 4 bases and J lost 3, with 13 bases in between. This CDR3 region has 15 residues. Germline-derived CDR1 and CDR2 are SNHLY and FYNNEI. Authors' methods: Estimated nucleated cell counts came from reference gene primer amplification. Only in-frame clones appear in the TCRdb table, and some are missing; sequencing was by immunoSEQ multiplex PCR. Clone size and the V and J calls come from that table; the DNA yielded D and trimming. The table records around 120,000 clones, 90% of them present only once. Sequencing was done on a sample of peripheral blood. This chain joins TRBV2 and TRBJ2-1; D remains unclear. This TCR was sampled from a human donor with active COVID-19. The donor label of this sample is uncertain. CDR3 DNA: TGTGCCAGCAGTGTTATAACGGGTAACTACAATGAGCAGTTCTTC. Protein: CASSVITGNYNEQFF.